This TCR beta chain was identified during a study of technical replicates of blood from several donors. The sample holds one count of this clone. Trimming stripped 2 bases from V and 0 bases from J, with 6 bases between. CDR1 is SGHRS, CDR2 YFSETQ, per germline. The CDR3 spans 14 residues. Clones were read by immunoSEQ multiplex PCR, and TCRdb kept only the in-frame ones, dropping some. This table holds 60,000 to 75,000 clones, around 87% found once. Sequenced material: PBMCs. The rearrangement uses TRBV5-1 and TRBJ1-3; the D gene is possibly TRBD1 (6 bases). The TCR was taken from a human donor in good health. Some clones in this sample may be carry-over from other donors' samples. CDR3 bases: TGCGCCAGCAGCTTACAGGGCTCTGGAAACACCATATATTTT. Its translation: CASSLQGSGNTIYF.